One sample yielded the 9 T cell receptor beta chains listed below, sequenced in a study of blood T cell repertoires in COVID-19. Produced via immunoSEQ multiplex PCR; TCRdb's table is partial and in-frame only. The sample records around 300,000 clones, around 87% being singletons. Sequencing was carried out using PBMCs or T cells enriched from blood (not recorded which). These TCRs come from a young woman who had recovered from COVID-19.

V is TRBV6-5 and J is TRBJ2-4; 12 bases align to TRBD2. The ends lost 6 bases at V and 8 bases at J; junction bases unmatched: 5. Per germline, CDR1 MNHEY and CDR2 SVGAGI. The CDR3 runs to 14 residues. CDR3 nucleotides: TGTGCCAGCAGAGGACTAGCGGGGATGGACATTCAGTACTTC. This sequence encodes CASRGLAGMDIQYF.

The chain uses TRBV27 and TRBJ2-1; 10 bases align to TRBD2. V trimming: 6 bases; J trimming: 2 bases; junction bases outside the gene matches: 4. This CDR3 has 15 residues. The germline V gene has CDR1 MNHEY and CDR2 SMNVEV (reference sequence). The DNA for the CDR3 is TGTGCCAGCAGCATACTAGCGGGACCCTACAATGAGCAGTTCTTC. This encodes CASSILAGPYNEQFF.

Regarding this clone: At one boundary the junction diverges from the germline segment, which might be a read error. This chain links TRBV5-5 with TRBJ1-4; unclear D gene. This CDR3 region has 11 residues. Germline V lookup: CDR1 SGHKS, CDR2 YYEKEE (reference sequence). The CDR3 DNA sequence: TGTGCCAGCAGCGGTGGAGGAACTTCTATTTTT. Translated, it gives CASSGGGTSIF.

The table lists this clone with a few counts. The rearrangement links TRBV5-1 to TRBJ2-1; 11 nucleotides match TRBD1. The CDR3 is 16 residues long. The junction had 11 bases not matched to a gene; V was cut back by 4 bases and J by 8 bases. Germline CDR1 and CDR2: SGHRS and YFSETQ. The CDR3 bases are TGCGCCAGCAGCCTCCGGACAGGGGGCTTTATAGATGAGCAGTTCTTC. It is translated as CASSLRTGGFIDEQFF.

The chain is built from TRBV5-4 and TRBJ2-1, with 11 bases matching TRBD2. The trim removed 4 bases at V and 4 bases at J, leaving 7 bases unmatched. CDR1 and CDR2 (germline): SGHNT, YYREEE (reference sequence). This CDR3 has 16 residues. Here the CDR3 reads CASSRASGGFYNEQFF. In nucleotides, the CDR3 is TGTGCCAGCAGCCGGGCTAGCGGGGGGTTTTACAATGAGCAGTTCTTC.

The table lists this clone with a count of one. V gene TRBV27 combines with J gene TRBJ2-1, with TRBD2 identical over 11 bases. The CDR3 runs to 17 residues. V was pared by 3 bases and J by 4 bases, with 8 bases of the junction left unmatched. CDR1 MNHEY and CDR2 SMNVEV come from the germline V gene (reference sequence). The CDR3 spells CASSFRISGGEYNEQFF. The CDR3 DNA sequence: TGTGCCAGCAGTTTCCGAATTAGCGGGGGGGAGTACAATGAGCAGTTCTTC.

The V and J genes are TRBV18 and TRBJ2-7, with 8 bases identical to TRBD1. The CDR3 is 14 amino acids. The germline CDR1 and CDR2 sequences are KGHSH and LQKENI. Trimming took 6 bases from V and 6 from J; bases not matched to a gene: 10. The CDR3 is CASSEGQASGEQYF. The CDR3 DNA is TGTGCCAGCTCGGAGGGACAGGCGAGCGGCGAGCAGTACTTC.

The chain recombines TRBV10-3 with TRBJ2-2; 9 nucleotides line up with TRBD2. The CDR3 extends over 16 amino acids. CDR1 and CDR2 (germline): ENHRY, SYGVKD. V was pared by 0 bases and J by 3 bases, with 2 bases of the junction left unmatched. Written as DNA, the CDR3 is TGTGCCATCAGTGAGTCGGTAGCGGGGGACACCGGGGAGCTGTTTTTT. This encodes CAISESVAGDTGELFF.

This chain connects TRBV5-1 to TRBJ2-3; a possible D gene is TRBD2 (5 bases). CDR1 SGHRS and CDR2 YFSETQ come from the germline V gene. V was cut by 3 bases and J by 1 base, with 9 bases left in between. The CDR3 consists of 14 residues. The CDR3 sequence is CASSWGARTDTQYF. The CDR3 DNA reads TGCGCCAGCAGCTGGGGAGCACGCACAGATACGCAGTATTTT. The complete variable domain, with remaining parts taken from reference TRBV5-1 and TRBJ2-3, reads KAGVTQTPRYLIKTRGQQVTLSCSPISGHRSVSWYQQTPGQGLQFLFEYFSETQRNKGNFPGRFSGRQFSNSRSEMNVSTLELGDSALYLCASSWGARTDTQYFGPGTRLTVL.